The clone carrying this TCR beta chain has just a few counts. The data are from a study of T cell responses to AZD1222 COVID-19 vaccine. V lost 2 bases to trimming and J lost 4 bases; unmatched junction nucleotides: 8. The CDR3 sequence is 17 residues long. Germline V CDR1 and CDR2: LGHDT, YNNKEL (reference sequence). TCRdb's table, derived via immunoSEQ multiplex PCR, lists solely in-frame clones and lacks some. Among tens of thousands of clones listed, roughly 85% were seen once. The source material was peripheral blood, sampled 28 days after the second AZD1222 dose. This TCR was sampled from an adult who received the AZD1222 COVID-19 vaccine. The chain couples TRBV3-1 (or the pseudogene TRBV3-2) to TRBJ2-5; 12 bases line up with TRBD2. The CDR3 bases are TGTGCCAGCAGCCAACCCCTAGCGGGGGGGCCTTCAGAGACCCAGTACTTC. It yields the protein CASSQPLAGGPSETQYF.